Detailed here is one TCR beta chain. Reverse transcription of roughly 0.5 to 1 ug RNA used random hexamers. TCRdb redid the calling of the immunoSEQ multiplex PCR reads with MiXCR, one entry per CDR3 protein. The sample lists roughly 180,000 distinct CDR3 sequences; 80% to 95% were seen once. The sample belongs to a study of CD8 T cells in Susac syndrome. Trimming shortened V by 2 bases and J by 8 bases, and 12 bases separated the two germline ends. The germline CDR1 and CDR2 sequences are MNHEY and SMNVEV (reference sequence). CDR3 length: 14 amino acids. The V and J genes are TRBV27 and TRBJ1-4, with TRBD1 as a possible D gene (6 bases). This clonotype was sampled from a human donor with multiple sclerosis. Material: CD4+ T cells from PBMCs. CDR3 in amino acids: CASSLDRRIEKLFF. In nucleotides, the CDR3 is TGTGCCAGCAGTTTAGACAGGAGAATCGAAAAACTGTTTTTT.